A selection of T cell receptor beta chains follows, all from one sample in a study of blood T cell repertoires in COVID-19. Libraries were prepared by immunoSEQ multiplex PCR; TCRdb keeps only in-frame clonotypes and omits some of them. Among 250,000 or so clones listed, about 89% were seen once. Sequenced input: peripheral blood. The receptors were sampled from a man aged 40-49 years with active or convalescent COVID-19. Each CDR3 is given with its conserved first and last residue. A D gene is named only where the DNA matches it firmly. Size values are once, few and many counts, or a class for expanded clones, and some rows have none.

J gene: TRBJ2-7
D gene: NA
V gene: TRBV5-4
clone size: NA
CDR3 DNA: TGTGCCAGCAGCCTGGACCTACCCCCCTACGAGCAGTACTTC
CDR3 protein: CASSLDLPPYEQYF

J gene: TRBJ1-2
D gene: NA
V gene: TRBV15
clone size: few
CDR3 DNA: TGTGCCACCAGCAGAGATCTCCAGGATGGCTACACCTTC
CDR3 protein: CATSRDLQDGYTF

J gene: TRBJ2-5
D gene: TRBD1
V gene: TRBV7-6
clone size: once
CDR3 DNA: TGTGCCAGCAGCCCTGGGACAGGTCAAGAGACCCAGTACTTC
CDR3 protein: CASSPGTGQETQYF

J gene: TRBJ2-3
D gene: TRBD1
V gene: TRBV11-3
clone size: once
CDR3 DNA: TGTGCCAGCAGCTTAGAAGCAAGGCGGACAGGGCCCACAGATACGCAGTATTTT
CDR3 protein: CASSLEARRTGPTDTQYF

J gene: TRBJ1-1
D gene: TRBD1
V gene: TRBV28
clone size: NA
CDR3 DNA: TGTGCCAGCACCCGGGACAGGGGGGGAAGCACTGAAGCTTTCTTT
CDR3 protein: CASTRDRGGSTEAFF

J gene: TRBJ2-7
D gene: NA
V gene: TRBV5-1
clone size: once
CDR3 DNA: TGCGCCAGCAGCTTGGCTTGGAACAGCTTTTCTTCCGAGCAGTACTTC
CDR3 protein: CASSLAWNSFSSEQYF

J gene: TRBJ2-5
D gene: NA
V gene: TRBV5-1
clone size: NA
CDR3 DNA: TGCGCCAGCAGCTTGGTAGCTAGTCCTGGATCAGAGACCCAGTACTTC
CDR3 protein: CASSLVASPGSETQYF

J gene: TRBJ2-3
D gene: NA
V gene: TRBV5-1
clone size: NA
CDR3 DNA: TGCGCCAGCAGCAGGACCGGACAGGGAGGGTCAGATACGCAGTATTTT
CDR3 protein: CASSRTGQGGSDTQYF

J gene: TRBJ1-5
D gene: TRBD1
V gene: TRBV29-1
clone size: few
CDR3 DNA: TGCAGCGTTGGACAGGGGGCTGAACAGCCCCAGCATTTT
CDR3 protein: CSVGQGAEQPQHF

J gene: TRBJ2-3
D gene: NA
V gene: TRBV9
clone size: NA
CDR3 DNA: TGTGCCAGCAGCGTATCCTCGGAGGGTACGCAGTATTTT
CDR3 protein: CASSVSSEGTQYF

J gene: TRBJ2-7
D gene: NA
V gene: TRBV19
clone size: once
CDR3 DNA: TGTGCCAGTAGTACTGGACAGGCTACGGCGGGAGGAGAGGAGCAGTACTTC
CDR3 protein: CASSTGQATAGGEEQYF

J gene: TRBJ1-2
D gene: TRBD1
V gene: TRBV12-3/TRBV12-4
clone size: once
CDR3 DNA: TGTGCCAGCAGGGTCGGGACAGCCGGCTACACCTTC
CDR3 protein: CASRVGTAGYTF

J gene: TRBJ1-4
D gene: TRBD1
V gene: TRBV2
clone size: NA
CDR3 DNA: TGTGCCAGCAGTCGGACAGGGCGTAATGAAAAACTGTTTTTT
CDR3 protein: CASSRTGRNEKLFF

J gene: TRBJ1-1
D gene: TRBD1
V gene: TRBV7-9
clone size: NA
CDR3 DNA: TGTGCCAGCAGTTTAGACAGGGTTCCTCTCGCTTTCTTT
CDR3 protein: CASSLDRVPLAFF

J gene: TRBJ1-4
D gene: TRBD1
V gene: TRBV3-1/TRBV3-2
clone size: NA
CDR3 DNA: TGTGCCAGCAGCCGCGGACAGGGGGATGAAAAACTGTTTTTT
CDR3 protein: CASSRGQGDEKLFF

J gene: TRBJ1-2
D gene: NA
V gene: TRBV19
clone size: NA
CDR3 DNA: TGTGCCAGTAGCCCCATCGCGAGGGGGGGCTATGGCTACACCTTC
CDR3 protein: CASSPIARGGYGYTF

J gene: TRBJ2-1
D gene: NA
V gene: TRBV12-3/TRBV12-4
clone size: NA
CDR3 DNA: TGTGCCAGCAGTTCCCAGGGCAATGAGCAGTTCTTC
CDR3 protein: CASSSQGNEQFF

J gene: TRBJ2-7
D gene: NA
V gene: TRBV11-2
clone size: NA
CDR3 DNA: TGTGCCAGCAGCTTACTTCCCTACGAGCAGTACTTC
CDR3 protein: CASSLLPYEQYF

J gene: TRBJ2-1
D gene: NA
V gene: TRBV7-9
clone size: NA
CDR3 DNA: TGTGCCAGCAGCTCCCCCGGAGGGACTGAGCAGTTCTTC
CDR3 protein: CASSSPGGTEQFF

J gene: TRBJ2-5
D gene: NA
V gene: TRBV24-1
clone size: NA
CDR3 DNA: TGTGCCACCAGTGAAACCGGGACACTAGAGACCCAGTACTTC
CDR3 protein: CATSETGTLETQYF

J gene: TRBJ2-5
D gene: NA
V gene: TRBV4-1
clone size: NA
CDR3 DNA: TGCGCCAGCAGCCAAGATCAACAGGGACCCCAAGAGACCCAGTACTTC
CDR3 protein: CASSQDQQGPQETQYF

J gene: TRBJ2-7
D gene: TRBD2
V gene: TRBV6-5
clone size: NA
CDR3 DNA: TGTGCCAGCAGCTCGGAGCGGGAGGCATCCTACGAGCAGTACTTC
CDR3 protein: CASSSEREASYEQYF

J gene: TRBJ1-2
D gene: NA
V gene: TRBV3-1/TRBV3-2
clone size: few
CDR3 DNA: TGTGCCAGCAGCCACTTTGGACAGATTAACTATGGCTACACCTTC
CDR3 protein: CASSHFGQINYGYTF

J gene: TRBJ2-7
D gene: TRBD2
V gene: TRBV7-2
clone size: NA
CDR3 DNA: TGTGCCAGCAGCTTTTTCCGGGGGGATTCCTACGAGCAGTACTTC
CDR3 protein: CASSFFRGDSYEQYF

J gene: TRBJ1-4
D gene: NA
V gene: TRBV2
clone size: NA
CDR3 DNA: TGTGCCAGCAGAAGGGGGTGGGCTAATGAAAAACTGTTTTTT
CDR3 protein: CASRRGWANEKLFF

J gene: TRBJ2-3
D gene: TRBD2
V gene: TRBV7-9
clone size: NA
CDR3 DNA: TGTGCCAGCAGCTCAACTAGCGGGAGAGGAACAGATACGCAGTATTTT
CDR3 protein: CASSSTSGRGTDTQYF

J gene: TRBJ1-6
D gene: NA
V gene: TRBV12-5
clone size: NA
CDR3 DNA: TGTGCTAGTGGCCAGACCCCAGGGGCCAGCTCCTATAATTCACCCCTCCACTTT
CDR3 protein: CASGQTPGASSYNSPLHF